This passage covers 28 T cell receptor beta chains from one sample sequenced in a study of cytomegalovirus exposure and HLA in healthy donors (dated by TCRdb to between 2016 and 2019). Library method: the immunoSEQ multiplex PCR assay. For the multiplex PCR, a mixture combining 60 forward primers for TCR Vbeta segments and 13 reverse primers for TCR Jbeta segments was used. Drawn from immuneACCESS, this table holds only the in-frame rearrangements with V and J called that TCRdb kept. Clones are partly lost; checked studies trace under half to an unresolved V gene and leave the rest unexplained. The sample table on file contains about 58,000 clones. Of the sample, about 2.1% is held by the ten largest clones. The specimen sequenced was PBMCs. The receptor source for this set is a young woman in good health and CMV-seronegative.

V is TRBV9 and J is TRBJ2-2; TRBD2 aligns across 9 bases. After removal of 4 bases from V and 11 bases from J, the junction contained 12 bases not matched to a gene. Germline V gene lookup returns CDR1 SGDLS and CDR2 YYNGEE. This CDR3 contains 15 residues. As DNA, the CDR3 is TGTGCCAGCAGCCCGCCTAGCGGGGTAGTTGAAGAGCTGTTTTTT. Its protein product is CASSPPSGVVEELFF. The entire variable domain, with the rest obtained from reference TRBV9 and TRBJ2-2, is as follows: DSGVTQTPKHLITATGQRVTLRCSPRSGDLSVYWYQQSLDQGLQFLIQYYNGEERAKGNILERFSAQQFPDLHSELNLSSLELGDSALYFCASSPPSGVVEELFFGEGSRLTVL.

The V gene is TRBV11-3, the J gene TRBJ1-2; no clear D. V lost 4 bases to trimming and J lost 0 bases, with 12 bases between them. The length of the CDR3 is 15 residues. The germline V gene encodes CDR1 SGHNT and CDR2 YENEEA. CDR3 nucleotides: TGTGCCAGCAGCTCATGGGGAGAATCTAACTATGGCTACACCTTC. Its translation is CASSSWGESNYGYTF.

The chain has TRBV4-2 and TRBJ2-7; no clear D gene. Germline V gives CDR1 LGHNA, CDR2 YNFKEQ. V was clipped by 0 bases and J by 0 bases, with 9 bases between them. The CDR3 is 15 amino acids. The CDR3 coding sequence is TGTGCCAGCAGCCAAGAAGTACTTTACTCCTACGAGCAGTACTTC. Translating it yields CASSQEVLYSYEQYF.

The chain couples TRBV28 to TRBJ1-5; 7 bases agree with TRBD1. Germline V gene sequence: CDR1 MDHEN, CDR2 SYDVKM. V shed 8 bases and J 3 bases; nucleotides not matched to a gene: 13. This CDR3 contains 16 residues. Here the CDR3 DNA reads TGTGCCAGCCAACGGGGCCGGGACAGATACAATCAGCCCCAGCATTTT. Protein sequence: CASQRGRDRYNQPQHF.

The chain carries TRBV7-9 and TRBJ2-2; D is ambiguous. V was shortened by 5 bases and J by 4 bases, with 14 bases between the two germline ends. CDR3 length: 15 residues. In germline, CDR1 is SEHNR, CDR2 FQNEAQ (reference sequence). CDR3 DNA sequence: TGTGCCAGCAGCCTTCAGGTTTTGACCACCGGGGAGCTGTTTTTT. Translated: CASSLQVLTTGELFF.

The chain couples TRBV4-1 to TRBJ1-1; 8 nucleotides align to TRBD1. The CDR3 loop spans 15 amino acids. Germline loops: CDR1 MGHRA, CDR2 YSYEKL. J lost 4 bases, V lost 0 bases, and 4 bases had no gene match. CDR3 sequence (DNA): TGCGCCAGCAGCCAAGAGGACAGGGCGGCCACTGAAGCTTTCTTT. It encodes CASSQEDRAATEAFF.

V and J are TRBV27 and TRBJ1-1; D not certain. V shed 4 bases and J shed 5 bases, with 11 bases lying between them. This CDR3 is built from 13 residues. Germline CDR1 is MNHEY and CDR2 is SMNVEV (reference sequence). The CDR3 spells CASSYAPGTEAFF. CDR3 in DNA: TGTGCCAGCAGTTATGCCCCCGGTACTGAAGCTTTCTTT.

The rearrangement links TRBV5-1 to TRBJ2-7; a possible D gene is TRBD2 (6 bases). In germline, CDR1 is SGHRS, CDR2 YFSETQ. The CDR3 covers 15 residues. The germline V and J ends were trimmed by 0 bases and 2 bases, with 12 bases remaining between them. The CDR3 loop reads CASSLVTRDTYEQYF. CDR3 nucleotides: TGCGCCAGCAGCTTGGTAACGCGGGATACCTACGAGCAGTACTTC.

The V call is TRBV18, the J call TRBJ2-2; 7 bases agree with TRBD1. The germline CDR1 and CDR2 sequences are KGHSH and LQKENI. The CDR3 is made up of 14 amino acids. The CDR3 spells CGSSGQKNTGELFF. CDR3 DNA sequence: TGTGGATCCTCGGGACAGAAGAACACCGGGGAGCTGTTTTTT.

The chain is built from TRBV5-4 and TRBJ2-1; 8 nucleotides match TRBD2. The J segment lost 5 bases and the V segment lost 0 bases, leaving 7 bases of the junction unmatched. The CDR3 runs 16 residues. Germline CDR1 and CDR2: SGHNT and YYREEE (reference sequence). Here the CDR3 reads CASSLGPGTSDNEQFF. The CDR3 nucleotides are TGTGCCAGCAGCTTGGGACCCGGGACTAGTGACAATGAGCAGTTCTTC.

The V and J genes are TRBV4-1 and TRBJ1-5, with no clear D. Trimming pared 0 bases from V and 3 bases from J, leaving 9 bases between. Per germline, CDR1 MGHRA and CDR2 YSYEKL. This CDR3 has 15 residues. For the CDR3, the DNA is TGCGCCAGCAGCCAAGATACGGGGTACAATCAGCCCCAGCATTTT. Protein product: CASSQDTGYNQPQHF.

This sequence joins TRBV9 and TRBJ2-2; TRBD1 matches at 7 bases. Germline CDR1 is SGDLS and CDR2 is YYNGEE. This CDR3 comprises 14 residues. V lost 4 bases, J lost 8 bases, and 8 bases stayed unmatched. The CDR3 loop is CASSPRTGPGELFF. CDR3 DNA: TGTGCCAGCAGCCCCAGGACAGGTCCGGGGGAGCTGTTTTTT.

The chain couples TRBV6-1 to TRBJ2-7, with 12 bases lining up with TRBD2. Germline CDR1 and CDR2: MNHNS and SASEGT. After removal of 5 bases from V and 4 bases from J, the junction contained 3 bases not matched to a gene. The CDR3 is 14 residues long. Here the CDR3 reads CASSLTSGSYEQYF. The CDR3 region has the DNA TGTGCCAGCAGTCTGACTAGCGGGAGTTACGAGCAGTACTTC.

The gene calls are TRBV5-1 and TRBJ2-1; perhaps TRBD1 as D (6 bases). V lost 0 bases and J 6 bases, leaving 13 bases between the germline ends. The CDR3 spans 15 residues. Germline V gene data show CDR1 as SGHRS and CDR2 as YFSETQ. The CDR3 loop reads CASSLVRTASNEQFF. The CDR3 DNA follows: TGCGCCAGCAGCTTGGTTCGGACAGCGAGCAATGAGCAGTTCTTC.

The CDR3 here is CASGGLSYEQYF. CDR3 DNA sequence: TGTGCCAGCGGGGGCCTTTCCTACGAGCAGTACTTC. The chain combines TRBV28 with TRBJ2-7; possible D gene TRBD1, 6 bases. The CDR3 covers 12 residues. Trimming shortened V by 8 bases and J by 1 base, and 9 bases separated the two germline ends. The germline gives CDR1 MDHEN, CDR2 SYDVKM.

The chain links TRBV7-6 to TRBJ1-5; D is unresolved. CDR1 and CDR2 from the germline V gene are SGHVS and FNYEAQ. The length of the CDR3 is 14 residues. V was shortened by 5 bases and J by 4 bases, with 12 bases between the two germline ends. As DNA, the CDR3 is TGTGCCAGCAGCCTAGGCGGTAGAAATCAGCCCCAGCATTTT. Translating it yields CASSLGGRNQPQHF.

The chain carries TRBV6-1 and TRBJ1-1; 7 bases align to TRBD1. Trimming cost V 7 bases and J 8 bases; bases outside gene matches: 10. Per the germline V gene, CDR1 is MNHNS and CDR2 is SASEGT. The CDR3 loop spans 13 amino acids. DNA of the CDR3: TGTGCCAGCATTTACGACAGGGCACTGGAAGCTTTCTTT. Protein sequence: CASIYDRALEAFF.

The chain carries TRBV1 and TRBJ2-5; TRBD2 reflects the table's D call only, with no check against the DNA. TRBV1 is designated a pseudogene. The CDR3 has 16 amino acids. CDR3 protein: CTSSQESGRYQETQYF. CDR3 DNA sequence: TGCACCAGCAGCCAAGAAAGCGGGAGGTACCAAGAGACCCAGTACTTC.

CDR3 region: CASSFQGSSYNEQFF. As DNA, the CDR3 is TGCGCCAGCAGCTTTCAGGGGTCATCCTACAATGAGCAGTTCTTC. V and J are TRBV5-1 and TRBJ2-1; maybe TRBD1 (6 bases). The germline gives CDR1 SGHRS, CDR2 YFSETQ. V was pared by 2 bases and J by 1 base, with 10 bases between. This CDR3 is 15 amino acids long.

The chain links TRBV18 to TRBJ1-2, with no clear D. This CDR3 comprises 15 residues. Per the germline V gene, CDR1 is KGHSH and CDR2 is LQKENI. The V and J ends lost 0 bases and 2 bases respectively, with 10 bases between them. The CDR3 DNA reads TGTGCCAGCTCACCACCGTATCCAGGCAACTATGGCTACACCTTC. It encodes CASSPPYPGNYGYTF.

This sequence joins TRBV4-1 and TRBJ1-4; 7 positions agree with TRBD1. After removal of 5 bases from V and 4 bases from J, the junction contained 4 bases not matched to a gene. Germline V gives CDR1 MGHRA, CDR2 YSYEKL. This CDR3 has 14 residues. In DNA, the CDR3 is TGCGCCAGCAGCACGACAGGGTATAATGAAAAACTGTTTTTT. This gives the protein CASSTTGYNEKLFF.

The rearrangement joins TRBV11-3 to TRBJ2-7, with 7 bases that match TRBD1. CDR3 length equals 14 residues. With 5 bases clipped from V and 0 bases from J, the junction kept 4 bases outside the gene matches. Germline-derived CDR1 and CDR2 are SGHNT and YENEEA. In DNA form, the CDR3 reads TGTGCCAGCAGCCTCCGGGACAGCTCCTACGAGCAGTACTTC. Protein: CASSLRDSSYEQYF.

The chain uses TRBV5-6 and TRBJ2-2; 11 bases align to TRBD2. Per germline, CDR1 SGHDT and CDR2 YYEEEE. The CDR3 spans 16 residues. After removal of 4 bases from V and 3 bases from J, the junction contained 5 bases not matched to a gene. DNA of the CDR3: TGTGCCAGCAGCAATTTGGGACTAGCGGACACCGGGGAGCTGTTTTTT. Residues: CASSNLGLADTGELFF.

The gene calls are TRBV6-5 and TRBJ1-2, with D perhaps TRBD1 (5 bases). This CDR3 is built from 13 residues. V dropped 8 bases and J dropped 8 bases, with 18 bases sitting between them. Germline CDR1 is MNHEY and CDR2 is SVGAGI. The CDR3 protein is CASGDRGAYGYTF. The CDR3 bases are TGTGCCAGCGGCGACAGAGGCGCTTACGGCTACACCTTC.

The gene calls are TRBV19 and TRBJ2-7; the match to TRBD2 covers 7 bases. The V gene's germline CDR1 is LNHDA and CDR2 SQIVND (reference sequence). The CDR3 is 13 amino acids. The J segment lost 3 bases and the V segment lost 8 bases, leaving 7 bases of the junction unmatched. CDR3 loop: CASRSRDYYEQYF. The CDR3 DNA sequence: TGTGCCAGTCGGTCCCGGGACTACTACGAGCAGTACTTC.

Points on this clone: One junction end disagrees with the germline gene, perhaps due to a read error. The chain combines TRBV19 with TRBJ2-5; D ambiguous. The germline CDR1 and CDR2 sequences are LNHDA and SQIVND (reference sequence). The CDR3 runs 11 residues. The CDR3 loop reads CASSNLETQYF. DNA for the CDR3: TGTGCCAGCAGTAATCTCGAGACCCAGTACTTC.

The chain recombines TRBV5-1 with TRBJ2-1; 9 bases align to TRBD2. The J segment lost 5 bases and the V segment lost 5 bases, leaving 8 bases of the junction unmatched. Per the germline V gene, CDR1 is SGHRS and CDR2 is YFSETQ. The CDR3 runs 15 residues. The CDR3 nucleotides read TGCGCCAGCAGTTCGCAGCGGGGGGCCCACAATGAGCAGTTCTTC. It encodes CASSSQRGAHNEQFF.

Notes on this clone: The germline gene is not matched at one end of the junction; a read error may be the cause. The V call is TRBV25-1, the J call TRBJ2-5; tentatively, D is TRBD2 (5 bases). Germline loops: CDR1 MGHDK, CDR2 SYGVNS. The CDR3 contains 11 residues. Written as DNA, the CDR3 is TGTGCCAGAAGTGCCGGGAAAACCCAGTACTTC. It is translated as CARSAGKTQYF.